This TCR beta chain originates from a study of shared T cell receptors in the human thymus. Germline-derived CDR1 and CDR2 are SEHNR and FQNEAQ (reference sequence). The CDR3 loop spans 15 amino acids. The V and J ends lost 6 bases and 5 bases respectively, with 19 bases between them. The table came from immunoSEQ multiplex PCR; TCRdb's copy has only in-frame clones and leaves some out. Among roughly 560,000 clones listed, around three quarters were seen once. The same sample was also used in a study of human thymus T cells. According to that study: Thymus was obtained from resections taken during corrective heart surgery. What appeared biased in thymic and blood repertoires was the usage of V and J genes. Related studies noted strongly shared thymic repertoires across unrelated people.

Sequenced sample: thymocytes. The receptor was derived from a boy younger than two with a congenital heart defect. This chain joins TRBV7-9 and TRBJ2-5; tentative D call: TRBD1 (6 bases). The CDR3 region has the DNA TGTGCCAGCAGTTACCCCCAGGGGTCGGGGGAGACCCAGTACTTC. As protein: CASSYPQGSGETQYF.